This TCR beta chain was sequenced during a study of blood T cell repertoires in COVID-19. This CDR3 has 11 amino acids. Germline V lookup: CDR1 SNHLY, CDR2 FYNNEI. V was clipped by 6 bases and J by 15 bases; unmatched bases: 8. Assay used: immunoSEQ multiplex PCR; TCRdb lists only in-frame clones, some missing. The sample carries roughly 80,000 clones, over 70% recorded once. The sequenced sample was peripheral blood. The clonotype comes from a woman aged 60-70 years with acute or convalescent COVID-19. The chain is built from TRBV2 and TRBJ1-5; 7 positions match TRBD1. This CDR3 reads CASRGQIQMHF. The CDR3 DNA sequence: TGTGCCAGCAGGGGACAGATTCAAATGCATTTT.